Below, 19 T cell receptor beta chains from the same sample are listed, as sequenced in a study of cytomegalovirus exposure and HLA in healthy donors. Amplification used 60 Vbeta primers and 13 Jbeta primers. Assay: immunoSEQ multiplex PCR; the TCRdb copy retains only in-frame clones and omits some. The table records 160,000 or so clones, approximately 88% of them present only once. The sample was PBMCs. Receptors were obtained from a woman in her 30s in good health and CMV-seronegative.

This clone appeared a few times. The V gene is TRBV2, the J gene TRBJ2-2; TRBD1 aligns across 8 bases. Germline values: CDR1 SNHLY, CDR2 FYNNEI. With V trimmed by 3 bases and J by 6 bases, 0 bases remained unmatched. This CDR3 is built from 13 residues. The CDR3 loop is CASSETGAGELFF. The CDR3 DNA is TGTGCCAGCAGTGAGACAGGGGCCGGGGAGCTGTTTTTT.

This chain connects TRBV27 to TRBJ2-3; 14 positions match TRBD2. V shed 2 bases and J 5 bases; nucleotides not matched to a gene: 0. This CDR3 is 15 amino acids long. CDR1 MNHEY and CDR2 SMNVEV come from the germline V gene (reference sequence). CDR3 nucleotide sequence: TGTGCCAGCAGTTTAGGACTAGCGGGAGGAGATACGCAGTATTTT. Translated, it gives CASSLGLAGGDTQYF.

The chain combines TRBV5-1 with TRBJ2-5, with 7 bases that match TRBD2. V gave up 1 base and J gave up 1 base; unmatched junction bases: 7. The CDR3 runs 16 residues. The germline CDR1 and CDR2 sequences are SGHRS and YFSETQ. The CDR3 region has the DNA TGCGCCAGCAGCTTGATGCCCGGGGGGTCCCAAGAGACCCAGTACTTC. This sequence encodes CASSLMPGGSQETQYF.

The chain has TRBV19 and TRBJ1-4; 8 bases agree with TRBD1. The CDR3 is 14 residues long. The V gene end was trimmed by 5 bases and the J gene end by 6 bases; junction bases not matched to a gene: 5. From germline, CDR1 is LNHDA and CDR2 SQIVND (reference sequence). The CDR3 nucleotides are TGTGCCAGTAGTGCGACAGGGGAGGATGAAAAACTGTTTTTT. Its protein product is CASSATGEDEKLFF.

A single count supports this clone. The chain employs TRBV29-1 and TRBJ2-1, with TRBD2 matching over 14 bases. Trimming at V came to 6 bases and at J to 7 bases, leaving 5 bases not matched to a gene. CDR1 and CDR2 (germline): SQVTM, ANQGSEA. The CDR3 runs to 14 residues. The CDR3 loop reads CSVPTSGRGNEQFF. The CDR3 coding sequence is TGCAGCGTCCCGACTAGCGGGAGGGGTAATGAGCAGTTCTTC.

DNA of the CDR3: TGCAGCGTCACACGGGGGGAGCAGTACTTC. Translated, it gives CSVTRGEQYF. The chain combines TRBV29-1 with TRBJ2-7; maybe TRBD2 (6 bases). Germline CDR1 and CDR2: SQVTM and ANQGSEA. This CDR3 has 10 residues. Trimming stripped 6 bases from V and 7 bases from J, with 10 bases between.

The genes are TRBV6-5 and TRBJ2-4; D is possibly TRBD2 (6 bases). This CDR3 comprises 14 residues. V gave up 6 bases and J gave up 5 bases, with 14 bases separating them. CDR1 and CDR2 (germline): MNHEY, SVGAGI. The chain's CDR3 is CASSYRGSQNIQYF. Written as DNA, the CDR3 is TGTGCCAGCAGCTACCGGGGGTCCCAAAACATTCAGTACTTC.

V gene TRBV4-2 combines with J gene TRBJ2-1, with 8 bases fitting TRBD2. The V gene end was trimmed by 0 bases and the J gene end by 4 bases; junction bases not matched to a gene: 8. The V gene's germline CDR1 is LGHNA and CDR2 YNFKEQ. The CDR3 covers 17 residues. As DNA, the CDR3 is TGTGCCAGCAGCCAAGATCATGCGACTAGCGCGTACAATGAGCAGTTCTTC. This encodes CASSQDHATSAYNEQFF.

The chain carries TRBV5-1 and TRBJ2-2; 8 bases are a match to TRBD2. The CDR3 has 15 residues. CDR1 is SGHRS, CDR2 YFSETQ, per germline. Trimming removed 1 base from V and 6 bases from J; junction bases left unmatched: 5. CDR3 in amino acids: CASSLTSGVSGELFF. The CDR3 DNA reads as TGCGCCAGCAGCTTGACTAGCGGTGTGTCCGGGGAGCTGTTTTTT. Full variable domain (remainder filled in from reference TRBV5-1 and TRBJ2-2): KAGVTQTPRYLIKTRGQQVTLSCSPISGHRSVSWYQQTPGQGLQFLFEYFSETQRNKGNFPGRFSGRQFSNSRSEMNVSTLELGDSALYLCASSLTSGVSGELFFGEGSRLTVL.

The genes are TRBV5-1 and TRBJ2-7, with D tentatively TRBD1 (5 bases). This CDR3 is built from 13 residues. CDR1 and CDR2 (germline): SGHRS, YFSETQ. Trimming removed 7 bases at V and 3 bases at J, with 14 bases between. The chain's CDR3 is CASGQGPLYEQYF. The CDR3 DNA reads as TGCGCCAGCGGACAAGGGCCTCTCTACGAGCAGTACTTC.

The chain has TRBV7-2 and TRBJ1-2; no clear D gene. Trimming pared 3 bases from V and 4 bases from J, leaving 12 bases between. CDR1 and CDR2 (germline): SGHTA, FQGNSA. The CDR3 contains 14 residues. CDR3 loop: CASSLMGSSYGYTF. CDR3 bases: TGTGCCAGCAGCTTGATGGGCAGTAGCTATGGCTACACCTTC.

The V and J genes are TRBV7-2 and TRBJ1-2, with TRBD1 matching over 10 bases. The germline gives CDR1 SGHTA, CDR2 FQGNSA. Trimming took 5 bases from V and 5 from J; bases not matched to a gene: 8. CDR3 length: 15 residues. CDR3 sequence reads: CASSQTAGQGYGYTF. CDR3 nucleotide sequence: TGTGCCAGCAGCCAGACCGCGGGACAGGGGTATGGCTACACCTTC.

The CDR3, as DNA: TGCGCCAGCAGCTCCGGGCTAGCGGGGCAAGAGACCCAGTACTTC. Protein product: CASSSGLAGQETQYF. V is TRBV5-1 and J is TRBJ2-5, with TRBD2 matching 9 bases. The germline gives CDR1 SGHRS, CDR2 YFSETQ. The CDR3 spans 15 residues. V gave up 3 bases and J gave up 2 bases; unmatched junction bases: 5. Supplemented by reference TRBV5-1 and TRBJ2-5, the full variable domain reads KAGVTQTPRYLIKTRGQQVTLSCSPISGHRSVSWYQQTPGQGLQFLFEYFSETQRNKGNFPGRFSGRQFSNSRSEMNVSTLELGDSALYLCASSSGLAGQETQYFGPGTRLLVL.

The rearrangement uses TRBV7-8 and TRBJ1-1; 7 nucleotides agree with TRBD1. Germline trimming cut 8 bases from V and 4 bases from J; bases unmatched to any gene: 19. The CDR3 length is 17 residues. Germline V lookup: CDR1 SGHVS, CDR2 FQNEAQ. The CDR3 coding sequence is TGTGCCAGCGACGCTCGACCTTACACAGGGGAGAGCACTGAAGCTTTCTTT. Encoded protein: CASDARPYTGESTEAFF.

The V and J genes are TRBV27 and TRBJ1-1; D remains unclear. Germline CDR1 reads MNHEY; CDR2 reads SMNVEV (reference sequence). The CDR3 extends over 13 amino acids. V was shortened by 2 bases and J by 3 bases, with 7 bases between the two germline ends. CDR3 in amino acids: CASSLGGDTEAFF. The CDR3 DNA reads as TGTGCCAGCAGTTTAGGCGGGGACACTGAAGCTTTCTTT.

This clone has more than one count but fewer than ten. This chain connects TRBV10-1 to TRBJ2-3, with TRBD2 matching 9 bases. The CDR3 length is 14 residues. V trimming: 5 bases; J trimming: 1 base; junction bases outside the gene matches: 1. Looked up from germline, CDR1 is WNHNN and CDR2 is SYGVQD (reference sequence). Here the CDR3 reads CASSPSGGTDTQYF. The CDR3 DNA is TGCGCCAGCAGTCCTAGCGGGGGCACAGATACGCAGTATTTT.

V gene TRBV10-3 combines with J gene TRBJ1-2, with a weak D call TRBD1 (6 bases). The V end lost 2 bases, the J end lost 5 bases, and 12 bases lay between the germline ends. CDR3 length: 14 amino acids. The V gene's germline CDR1 is ENHRY and CDR2 SYGVKD. The CDR3 region has the DNA TGTGCCATCAGTGAGAACAGGGCGATGTATGGCTACACCTTC. Translation: CAISENRAMYGYTF.

To note about this clone: The junction differs from germline at one of its ends, possibly a read error. The chain joins TRBV29-1 to TRBJ2-3, with D possibly TRBD2 on 5 matching bases. There are 15 residues in the CDR3. The germline V gene encodes CDR1 SQVTM and CDR2 ANQGSEA. CDR3: CSTVAAEDYPDMQYF. The CDR3, as DNA: TGCAGCACGGTGGCGGCAGAAGACTACCCAGATATGCAGTATTTT.

The chain combines TRBV10-2 with TRBJ2-1, with TRBD1 matching 7 bases. Germline V CDR1 and CDR2: WSHSY, SAAADI. The CDR3 has 13 residues. Trimming at V came to 10 bases and at J to 6 bases, leaving 9 bases not matched to a gene. Here the CDR3 reads CAIYRGDLNEQFF. The CDR3 bases are TGCGCCATTTACAGGGGAGATCTCAATGAGCAGTTCTTC.